This T cell receptor (beta chain) came from a study of spatial heterogeneity in lung cancer (dated by TCRdb to the late 2010s). Turning to the overall study: More beta-chain than alpha-chain transcripts were consistently detected, likely reflecting higher beta-chain transcript abundance. TCR transcript counts in tumor regions correlated strongly with a T cell transcriptional module score from matched bulk RNA-seq. In the raw uncorrected reads, each unique combination of TCR and UMI appeared more than ten times on average. TCR alpha and beta repertoires were quantitatively compared across multiple tumor regions, matched nontumor lung and blood in non-small cell lung cancer. TCR repertoire features were related to nonsynonymous mutation counts determined by whole-exome sequencing of tumor tissue. At surgery, fewer than 250 tumor regions, around 65 matched nontumor lung samples and more than 50 PBMC samples were TCR-sequenced for both alpha and beta chains. Results and caveats for the whole study, not just this receptor: TCR-seq was estimated to cover only 6% to 7% of tumor T cells for alpha chains and approximately 12% for beta chains. Confirming at a functional level the hypothesis that regional TCRs recognize regional mutations was considered to require additional single-cell paired TCR alpha and beta sequencing. The count of ubiquitous expanded TCRs correlated with the count of ubiquitous nonsynonymous mutations, and the count of regional expanded TCRs correlated with the count of regional nonsynonymous mutations. The number of expanded intratumoral alpha and beta TCRs correlated with the tumor nonsynonymous mutation count.

The intended sense of this specimen's time point label: sample taken at primary tumor resection. Samples were obtained from approximately 72 patients with early-stage, untreated non-small cell lung cancer from the lung TRACERx cohort. For TCR sequencing, whole RNA was extracted from tumor and nontumor lung tissue, or from cryopreserved PBMC samples, and no cell sorting was done. Patients were selected for TCR sequencing only if sufficient RNA was available from at least two tumor regions. Before selection, tumor and adjacent nontumor lung specimens were reviewed by a lung pathologist. The library was made by 5' RACE. The sample was run on a NextSeq 500. The TCR library protocol attached a unique molecular identifier to each TCR cDNA molecule to allow correction of PCR and sequencing errors. The paper's processing steps were these. TCR identification, UMI-based error correction and CDR3 extraction were performed with Decombinator tools. Expanded TCRs were defined as those above a frequency of 2 per 1,000, corresponding to the top 1% of the tumor frequency distribution. Expanded tumor TCRs statistically deemed absent (corrected P<0.05) from at least one tumor region were classed as regional, and all other expanded tumor TCRs were classed as ubiquitous. Each repertoire was subsampled 100 times to 5,000 TCRs, after which Renyi diversity was computed with the R vegan package. CDR3 similarity networks were built from amino acid triplet string-kernel similarity, with CDR3s being connected when pairwise similarity was above 0.82. TCRdb reworked the public reads: Q25 trimming with fastp, MiXCR clone assembly, productive beta chains retained. CDR3 protein duplicates are merged, each entry listing the most common genes and DNA. The V and J calls and clone size come from TCRdb's table, not from the authors' own analysis. The sample yields 7,500 to 9,500 distinct CDR3 sequences; less than 6% were counted once. The ten top clones hold roughly 23% of the sample.

Measured from the cysteine to the phenylalanine, the CDR3 is 14 residues long. CDR3 DNA is the only sequence kept; it has 42 bases, read in frame from the first base. Via the germline V gene, CDR1 is WSHSY and CDR2 SAAADI. V lost 5 bases and J lost 1 base; the stretch between them is 11 bases long. This clonotype has at least ten counts. Its binding antigen is unknown. Base-call qualities are not available, and no considerably larger clone is one nucleotide away. This receptor was identified in a female donor with early-stage non-small cell lung cancer. Specimen: lung tumor tissue, collected at surgery. The chain is assembled from TRBV10-2 and TRBJ2-5; a tentative D call is TRBD1 (6 bases match). The DNA sequence is TGCGCCAGCAGTCAAGGACAGCCCCAAGAGACCCAGTACTTC. It translates to CASSQGQPQETQYF.